Following are 24 T cell receptor beta chains from one sample sequenced in a study of CD8+CD57+ T cells in acquired aplastic anemia. All sequencing subjects had displayed CD8+CD57+ cell expansion on flow cytometry. TCR beta VDJ combinations and CDR3 sequences were profiled from genomic DNA. TCRdb itself ran the reads through MiXCR, one entry per CDR3 protein. The sample gives just over 450,000 distinct CDR3 sequences, around 33% of which show up once; less than 0.85% is in the top ten. Sequences were obtained from sorted CD4+, CD8+, or CD8+CD57+ T cells (not recorded which) from PBMCs. These receptors all come from a human donor with aplastic anemia.

This clonotype was picked up many times. This chain uses TRBV3-1 with TRBJ2-5, with 7 bases lining up with TRBD2. Trimming at V came to 3 bases and at J to 5 bases, leaving 9 bases not matched to a gene. Germline lookup yields CDR1 LGHDT and CDR2 YNNKEL (reference sequence). This CDR3 comprises 15 residues. CDR3: CASSHKWEGLETQYF. CDR3 DNA: TGTGCCAGCAGCCATAAGTGGGAGGGGTTGGAGACCCAGTACTTC.

This clonotype was counted many times. The chain uses TRBV10-3 and TRBJ2-2; 11 bases map to TRBD1. Germline V gene data show CDR1 as ENHRY and CDR2 as SYGVKD. The J segment lost 5 bases and the V segment lost 6 bases, leaving 5 bases of the junction unmatched. The CDR3 covers 15 residues. CDR3 in amino acids: CAISEGTGGTGELFF. DNA for the CDR3: TGTGCCATCAGCGAAGGGACAGGGGGGACCGGGGAGCTGTTTTTT.

The chain links TRBV20-1 to TRBJ2-2; 10 nucleotides line up with TRBD2. Unmatched junction bases numbered 1, after V lost 0 bases and J lost 0 bases. The CDR3 loop spans 16 amino acids. Germline assignment: CDR1 DFQATT and CDR2 SNEGSKA (reference sequence). The CDR3 sequence: CSARDLAGANTGELFF. CDR3 DNA: TGCAGTGCTAGAGATCTAGCGGGGGCGAACACCGGGGAGCTGTTTTTT.

This clonotype has at least ten counts. The J gene is TRBJ1-5, the V gene TRBV19, with D uncertain. The germline CDR1 and CDR2 sequences are LNHDA and SQIVND (reference sequence). The CDR3 covers 14 residues. The ends were cut back, 3 bases at V and 4 bases at J, with 10 bases in the middle. The CDR3 nucleotides read TGTGCCAGTAGTATTCGGACTGATAATCAGCCCCAGCATTTT. Protein product: CASSIRTDNQPQHF.

Note on this clonotype: The junction differs from germline at one of its ends, possibly a read error. The gene calls are TRBV7-2 and TRBJ1-6; 9 positions agree with TRBD1. Per germline, CDR1 SGHTA and CDR2 FQGNSA. This CDR3 is built from 13 residues. This CDR3 reads CAGSRDRDSPLHF. The CDR3 DNA follows: TGTGCCGGCAGCAGGGACAGGGATTCACCCCTCCACTTT. The full variable domain, in which reference TRBV7-2 and TRBJ1-6 provide the parts outside the CDR3, is GAGVSQSPSNKVTEKGKDVELRCDPISGHTALYWYRQSLGQGLEFLIYFQGNSAPDKSGLPSDRFSAERTGGSVSTLTIQRTQQEDSAVYLCAGSRDRDSPLHFGNGTRLTVT.

This clonotype was counted a few times. The chain has TRBV7-3 and TRBJ2-1, with 12 bases matching TRBD1. Trimming cost V 4 bases and J 10 bases; bases outside gene matches: 5. The CDR3 sequence is 14 residues long. The germline V gene encodes CDR1 SGHTA and CDR2 FQGTGA. The CDR3 sequence: CASSSGQGATEQFF. DNA for the CDR3: TGTGCCAGCAGCTCGGGACAGGGGGCTACCGAGCAGTTCTTC.

As regards this clonotype: A much larger clone differs by one base, so this may be a read error. This chain joins TRBV20-1 and TRBJ1-5, with D perhaps matching TRBD1 (5 bases). The ends were cut back, 2 bases at V and 5 bases at J, with 13 bases in the middle. The CDR3 length is 14 residues. Germline CDR1 DFQATT, CDR2 SNEGSKA (reference sequence). The CDR3 bases are TGCAGTGCTAGACCGGGCAGGGACGATCAGCCCCAGCATTTT. This codes for CSARPGRDDQPQHF.

The chain is built from TRBV25-1 and TRBJ2-1; weak D call: TRBD2 (6 bases). V shed 1 base and J shed 7 bases, with 14 bases lying between them. CDR3 length: 15 amino acids. Germline CDR1 and CDR2: MGHDK and SYGVNS. In DNA form, the CDR3 reads TGTGCCAGCAGTGAATTATCCCCGGGGGAGAATGAGCAGTTCTTC. This sequence encodes CASSELSPGENEQFF.

This clonotype was counted a few times. Compared with germline, one end of the junction differs, possibly owing to a read error. The chain joins TRBV24-1 to TRBJ2-5; TRBD2 agrees at 8 bases. CDR1 KGHDR and CDR2 SFDVKD come from the germline V gene. CDR3 length: 14 amino acids. Here the CDR3 DNA reads TGTGCCAGCAGTTTCGGGGGGGCCCAAGAGACCCAGTACTTC. Its protein is CASSFGGAQETQYF.

The chain recombines TRBV15 with TRBJ2-7; TRBD1 matches 7 bases. Trimming removed 1 base from V and 3 bases from J; junction bases left unmatched: 6. The germline V gene has CDR1 LNHNV and CDR2 YYDKDF (reference sequence). CDR3 size: 15 residues. In DNA form, the CDR3 reads TGTGCCACCAGCAGAGGAGCAGGGGGTCTCTACGAGCAGTACTTC. Protein product: CATSRGAGGLYEQYF.

The chain carries TRBV5-6 and TRBJ1-6; 7 bases are a match to TRBD1. The CDR3 loop spans 17 amino acids. V gave up 1 base and J gave up 0 bases; unmatched junction bases: 4. Germline loops: CDR1 SGHDT, CDR2 YYEEEE. CDR3 amino acids: CASSLRRDSSYNSPLHF. The DNA for the CDR3 is TGTGCCAGCAGCTTGAGGAGGGACAGCTCCTATAATTCACCCCTCCACTTT.

This clonotype has a count of ten or more. The rearrangement joins TRBV12-3 or TRBV12-4 to TRBJ1-2; unclear D gene. V was trimmed by 6 bases and J by 2 bases, leaving 16 bases between them. This CDR3 is built from 15 residues. CDR3 loop: CASSATSGMNYGYTF. The CDR3 region has the DNA TGTGCCAGCAGCGCTACCTCCGGTATGAACTATGGCTACACCTTC.

The chain is built from TRBV15 and TRBJ1-4; D gene unclear. Germline loops: CDR1 LNHNV, CDR2 YYDKDF (reference sequence). Trimming pared 2 bases from V and 5 bases from J, leaving 12 bases between. CDR3 length equals 15 residues. CDR3 sequence (DNA): TGTGCCACCAGCAGACCCCGGGCCCTGAATGAAAAACTGTTTTTT. Protein sequence: CATSRPRALNEKLFF.

This clonotype was counted many times. The chain joins TRBV29-1 to TRBJ1-2; no reliable D call. With 0 bases removed from V and 4 bases from J, the gap between germline ends came to 12 bases. Germline CDR1 SQVTM, CDR2 ANQGSEA. The CDR3 consists of 14 residues. The CDR3 sequence: CSVEDKTTPYGYTF. CDR3 in DNA: TGCAGCGTTGAAGATAAGACTACTCCCTATGGCTACACCTTC.

This clonotype was recorded at least ten times. The chain carries TRBV2 and TRBJ2-3, with a possible D match to TRBD2 (6 bases). CDR1 and CDR2 from the germline V gene are SNHLY and FYNNEI. Trimming pared 4 bases from V and 4 bases from J, leaving 6 bases between. The CDR3 has 12 amino acids. The CDR3 reads CASSGEADTQYF. The DNA of the CDR3 is TGTGCCAGCAGTGGGGAGGCAGATACGCAGTATTTT.

This clonotype was counted ten times or more. The chain has TRBV15 and TRBJ2-1; possibly TRBD2 for D (6 bases). This CDR3 is 16 amino acids long. Per germline, CDR1 LNHNV and CDR2 YYDKDF (reference sequence). Trimming shortened V by 0 bases and J by 4 bases, and 13 bases separated the two germline ends. The CDR3 sequence: CATSRERGVGYNEQFF. CDR3 bases: TGTGCCACCAGCAGAGAGCGGGGAGTTGGGTACAATGAGCAGTTCTTC.

This clonotype has at least ten counts. The chain recombines TRBV20-1 with TRBJ1-2, with 10 bases that match TRBD1. Trimming cost V 0 bases and J 8 bases; bases outside gene matches: 3. The CDR3 runs to 13 residues. CDR1 is DFQATT, CDR2 SNEGSKA, per germline (reference sequence). The CDR3 DNA reads as TGCAGTGCTAGAGAGACAGGGGGCAAGGGCTACACCTTC. Its protein product is CSARETGGKGYTF.

In this sample, this clonotype turned up many times. V usage is TRBV2 and J usage is TRBJ2-3, with 9 bases that match TRBD2. The CDR3 extends over 15 amino acids. CDR1 is SNHLY and CDR2 is FYNNEI in the germline V gene. Unmatched junction bases numbered 9, after V lost 3 bases and J lost 8 bases. The CDR3 coding sequence is TGTGCCAGCAGTGACAGGGGCGGGGGGGCCGTTACGCAGTATTTT. Its protein is CASSDRGGGAVTQYF.

This clonotype has a handful of counts. J is TRBJ1-2 and V is TRBV2; D perhaps matches TRBD1 (5 bases). The CDR3 covers 14 residues. V was cut by 5 bases and J by 5 bases, with 15 bases left in between. Per the germline V gene, CDR1 is SNHLY and CDR2 is FYNNEI. CDR3 in amino acids: CASSSGTGAYGYTF. The CDR3 DNA is TGTGCCAGCAGTTCCGGGACTGGGGCTTATGGCTACACCTTC.

This sequence joins TRBV12-3 or TRBV12-4 and TRBJ1-2; TRBD1 aligns across 10 bases. Trimming at V came to 9 bases and at J to 8 bases, leaving 12 bases not matched to a gene. The CDR3 has 14 residues. CDR3 DNA: TGTGCCAGTCGAATTGACAGGGGGCAAGGAGGCTACACCTTC. Translating it yields CASRIDRGQGGYTF.

The V and J genes are TRBV6-1 and TRBJ2-7; the match to TRBD1 covers 7 bases. The CDR3 covers 14 residues. Germline trimming cut 7 bases from V and 3 bases from J; bases unmatched to any gene: 9. Looked up from germline, CDR1 is MNHNS and CDR2 is SASEGT. CDR3 DNA: TGTGCCAGCACATCCGGGACAGTAAGCTACGAGCAGTACTTC. It translates to CASTSGTVSYEQYF.

The chain uses TRBV19 and TRBJ1-4; possible D gene TRBD1, 6 bases. In germline, CDR1 is LNHDA, CDR2 SQIVND (reference sequence). The V gene lost 3 bases and the J gene lost 5 bases, with 13 bases spanning the gap. The CDR3 sequence is 15 residues long. The CDR3 loop is CASSIQGQINEKLFF. In nucleotides, the CDR3 is TGTGCCAGTAGTATCCAAGGACAGATAAATGAAAAACTGTTTTTT.

In regard to this clonotype: This may be a read error: a much more frequent sequence differs by one nucleotide. The conserved phenylalanine or tryptophan is not found at the CDR3 terminus, so this likely reflects a read error. V usage is TRBV11-3 and J usage is TRBJ2-6; D ambiguous. The CDR3 extends over 13 amino acids. The germline V and J ends were trimmed by 4 bases and 5 bases, with 6 bases remaining between them. Germline values: CDR1 SGHNT, CDR2 YENEEA. For the CDR3, the DNA is TGTGCCAGCAGCTCTTTAAGGGCCAACGTCCTGACTCTC. Translation: CASSSLRANVLTL.

Note on this clonotype: A much bigger clone sits one base away, suggesting this may be a read error. The CDR3 region is CATSLTSRSVNEQFF. CDR3 bases: TGTGCCACCTCGCTCACTAGCAGGAGTGTAAATGAGCAGTTCTTC. The V gene is TRBV2, the J gene TRBJ2-1; a weak D match, TRBD2 (6 bases). Trimming shortened V by 10 bases and J by 7 bases, and 23 bases separated the two germline ends. The V gene's germline CDR1 is SNHLY and CDR2 FYNNEI. This CDR3 contains 15 residues.